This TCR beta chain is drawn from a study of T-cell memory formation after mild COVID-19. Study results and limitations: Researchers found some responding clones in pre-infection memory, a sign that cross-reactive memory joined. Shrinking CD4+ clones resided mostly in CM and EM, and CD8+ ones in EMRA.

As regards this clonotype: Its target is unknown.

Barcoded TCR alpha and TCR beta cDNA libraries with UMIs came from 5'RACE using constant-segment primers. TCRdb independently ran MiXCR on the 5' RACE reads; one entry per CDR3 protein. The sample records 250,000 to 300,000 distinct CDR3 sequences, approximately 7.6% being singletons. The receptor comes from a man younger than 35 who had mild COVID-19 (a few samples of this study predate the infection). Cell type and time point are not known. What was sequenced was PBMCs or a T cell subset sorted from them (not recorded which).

The chain's CDR3 is CASSWTSVRQETQYF. The CDR3 nucleotides are TGTGCCAGCAGCTGGACTAGCGTACGACAAGAGACCCAGTACTTC. The chain employs TRBV2 and TRBJ2-5, with 9 bases that match TRBD2. From germline, CDR1 is SNHLY and CDR2 FYNNEI. The CDR3 is 15 amino acids. Trimming took 6 bases from V and 2 from J; bases not matched to a gene: 7.